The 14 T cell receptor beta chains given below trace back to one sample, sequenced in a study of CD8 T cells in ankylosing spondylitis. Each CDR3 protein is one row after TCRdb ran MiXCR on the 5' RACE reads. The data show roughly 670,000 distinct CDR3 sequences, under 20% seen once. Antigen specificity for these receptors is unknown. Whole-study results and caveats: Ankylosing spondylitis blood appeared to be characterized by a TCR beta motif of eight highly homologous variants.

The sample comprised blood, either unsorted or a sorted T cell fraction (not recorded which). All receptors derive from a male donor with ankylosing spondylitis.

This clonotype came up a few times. CDR3 sequence: CASSFQPIDRISERNTIYF. The CDR3 DNA sequence: TGTGCCAGCAGTTTTCAACCAATAGACAGGATAAGTGAAAGAAACACCATATATTTT. The rearrangement joins TRBV12-3 or TRBV12-4 to TRBJ1-3; a weak D match, TRBD1 (6 bases). V was clipped by 3 bases and J by 5 bases, with 26 bases between them. This CDR3 spans 19 amino acids.

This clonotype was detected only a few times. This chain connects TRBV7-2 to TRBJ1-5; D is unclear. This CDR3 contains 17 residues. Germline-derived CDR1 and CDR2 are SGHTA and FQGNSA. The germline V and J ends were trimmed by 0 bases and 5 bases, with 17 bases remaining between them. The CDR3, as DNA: TGTGCCAGCAGCTTAGCGGGTATCGGGATAGTTGATCAGCCCCAGCATTTT. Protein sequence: CASSLAGIGIVDQPQHF.

DNA of the CDR3: TGTGCCAGCAGCTTAGTTAGAACTCCCCGCACAGATACGCAGTATTTT. Translating gives CASSLVRTPRTDTQYF. This chain links TRBV7-2 with TRBJ2-3; no reliable D call. V gave up 1 base and J gave up 1 base, with 12 bases separating them. The V gene's germline CDR1 is SGHTA and CDR2 FQGNSA. CDR3 size: 16 residues.

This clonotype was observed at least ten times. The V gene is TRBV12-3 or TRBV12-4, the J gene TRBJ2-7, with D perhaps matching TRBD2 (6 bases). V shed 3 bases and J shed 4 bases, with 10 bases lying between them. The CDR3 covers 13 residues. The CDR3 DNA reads TGTGCCAGCAGTTTGGGGGAGGCATACGAGCAGTACTTC. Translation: CASSLGEAYEQYF.

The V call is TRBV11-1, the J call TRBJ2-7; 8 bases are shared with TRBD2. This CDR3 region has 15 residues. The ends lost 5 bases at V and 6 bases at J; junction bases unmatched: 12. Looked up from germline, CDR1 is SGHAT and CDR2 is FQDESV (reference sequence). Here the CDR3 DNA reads TGTGCCAGCAGCCCTCGGGAGGGGGGGTTCTGCGAGCAGTACTTC. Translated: CASSPREGGFCEQYF.

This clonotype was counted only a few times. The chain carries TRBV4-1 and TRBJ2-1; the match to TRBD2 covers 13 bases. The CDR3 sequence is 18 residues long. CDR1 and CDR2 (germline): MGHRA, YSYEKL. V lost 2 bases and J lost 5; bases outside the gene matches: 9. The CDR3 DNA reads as TGCGCCAGCAGCCAAAGCCCCTCACTAGCGGGGGGGGACAATGAGCAGTTCTTC. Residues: CASSQSPSLAGGDNEQFF.

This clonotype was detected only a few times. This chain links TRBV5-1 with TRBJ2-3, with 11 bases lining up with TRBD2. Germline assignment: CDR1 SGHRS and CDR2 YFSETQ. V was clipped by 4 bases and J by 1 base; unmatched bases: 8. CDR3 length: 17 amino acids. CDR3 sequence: CASSPGTSGLRTDTQYF. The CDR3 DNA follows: TGCGCCAGCAGCCCCGGGACTAGCGGATTGCGCACAGATACGCAGTATTTT.

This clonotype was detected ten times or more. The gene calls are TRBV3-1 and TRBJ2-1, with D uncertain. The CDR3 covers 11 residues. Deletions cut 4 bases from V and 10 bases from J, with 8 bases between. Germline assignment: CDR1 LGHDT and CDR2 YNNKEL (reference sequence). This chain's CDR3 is CASSRLGEQFF. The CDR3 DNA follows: TGTGCCAGCAGCCGACTGGGGGAGCAGTTCTTC.

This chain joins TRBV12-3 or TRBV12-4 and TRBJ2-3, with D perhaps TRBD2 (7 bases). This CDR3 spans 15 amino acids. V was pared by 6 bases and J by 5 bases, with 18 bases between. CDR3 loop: CASRPSGEGGDTQYF. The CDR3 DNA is TGTGCCAGCAGACCCTCGGGGGAGGGGGGAGATACGCAGTATTTT.

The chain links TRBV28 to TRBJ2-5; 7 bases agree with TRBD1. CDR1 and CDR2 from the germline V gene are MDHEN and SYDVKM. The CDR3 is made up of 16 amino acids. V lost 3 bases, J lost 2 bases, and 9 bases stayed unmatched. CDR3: CASSFSGDRAQETQYF. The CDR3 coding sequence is TGTGCCAGCAGTTTTTCTGGGGACAGAGCACAAGAGACCCAGTACTTC.

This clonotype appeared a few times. The CDR3 DNA follows: TGTGCCAGCAGCTTGGAAGGGACAGGGTTTCATAACACTGAAGCTTTCTTT. Protein: CASSLEGTGFHNTEAFF. The chain has TRBV5-6 and TRBJ1-1; 9 bases are shared with TRBD1. Germline V lookup: CDR1 SGHDT, CDR2 YYEEEE. The V and J ends lost 0 bases and 2 bases, in that order; junction bases with no gene match: 8. CDR3 size: 17 residues.

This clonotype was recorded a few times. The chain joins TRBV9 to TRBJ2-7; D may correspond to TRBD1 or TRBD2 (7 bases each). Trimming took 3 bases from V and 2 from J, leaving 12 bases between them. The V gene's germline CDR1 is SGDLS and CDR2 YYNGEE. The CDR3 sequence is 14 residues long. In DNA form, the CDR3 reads TGTGCCAGCAGCGCCGGGGGGACAGCCTACGAGCAGTACTTC. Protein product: CASSAGGTAYEQYF.

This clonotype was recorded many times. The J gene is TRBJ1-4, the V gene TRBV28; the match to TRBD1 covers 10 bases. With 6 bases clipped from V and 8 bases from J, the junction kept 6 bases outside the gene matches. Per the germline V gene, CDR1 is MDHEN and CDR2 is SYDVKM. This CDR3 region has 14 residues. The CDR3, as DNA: TGTGCCAGCAGCAGACAGGGGGCCGACGAAAAACTGTTTTTT. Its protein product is CASSRQGADEKLFF.

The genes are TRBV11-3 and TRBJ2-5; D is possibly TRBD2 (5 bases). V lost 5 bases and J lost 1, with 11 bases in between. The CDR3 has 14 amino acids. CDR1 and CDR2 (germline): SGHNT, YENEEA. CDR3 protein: CASSARGLQETQYF. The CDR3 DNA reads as TGTGCCAGCAGCGCTAGAGGACTCCAAGAGACCCAGTACTTC.